Each of the 30 T cell receptor beta chains below was sequenced from the same sample in a study of human T cells and chemical hapten exposure. TCRdb analysed the RACE reads with MiXCR anew, one entry per CDR3 protein. The data contain more than 90,000 distinct CDR3 sequences, around 10% of them singletons. The time point is: patch test 2, 6 weeks after DPC sensitization. As for treatment: therapeutic diphenylcyclopropenone sensitization with weekly scalp DPC. Here the sequenced sample was whole blood, taken in connection with sensitization to the hapten diphenylcyclopropenone (DPC). The source of these receptors is a woman in her thirties or forties with alopecia areata. Some clones in this sample may be carry-over from other donors' samples.

The chain links TRBV7-6 to TRBJ2-2; 12 nucleotides align to TRBD2. The CDR3 spans 16 residues. Germline trimming cut 4 bases from V and 7 bases from J; bases unmatched to any gene: 7. Germline CDR1 and CDR2: SGHVS and FNYEAQ. CDR3 amino acids: CASSSTSGGIGGELFF. The CDR3 DNA sequence: TGTGCCAGCAGCTCGACTAGCGGGGGAATAGGCGGGGAGCTGTTTTTT. Based on the CDR3 plus reference TRBV7-6 and TRBJ2-2, the full variable domain is GAGVSQSPRYKVTKRGQDVALRCDPISGHVSLYWYRQALGQGPEFLTYFNYEAQQDKSGLPNDRFSAERPEGSISTLTIQRTEQRDSAMYRCASSSTSGGIGGELFFGEGSRLTVL.

This clonotype was seen many times. The chain recombines TRBV7-9 with TRBJ2-7, with D possibly being TRBD2 (5 bases). This CDR3 is built from 13 residues. The V gene's germline CDR1 is SEHNR and CDR2 FQNEAQ (reference sequence). V was cut by 3 bases and J by 2 bases, with 8 bases left in between. The DNA of the CDR3 is TGTGCCAGCAGCTTGAGGGAAACCTACGAGCAGTACTTC. Translating gives CASSLRETYEQYF.

The chain uses TRBV20-1 and TRBJ1-4, with D perhaps matching TRBD1 (5 bases). CDR3 size: 15 residues. Germline CDR1 and CDR2: DFQATT and SNEGSKA (reference sequence). Trimming stripped 2 bases from V and 13 bases from J, with 23 bases between. The CDR3 DNA reads as TGCAGTGCTAGAAACCCCCGGGACGCAGGTTTAGGACTGTTTTTT. It codes for CSARNPRDAGLGLFF.

This clonotype was seen a few times. The V and J genes are TRBV27 and TRBJ1-4; 11 positions agree with TRBD1. With 6 bases clipped from V and 8 bases from J, the junction kept 11 bases outside the gene matches. Germline CDR1 and CDR2: MNHEY and SMNVEV (reference sequence). The CDR3 spans 16 residues. This CDR3 reads CASRPQGTGGFEKLFF. The CDR3 DNA reads TGTGCCAGCAGGCCGCAAGGGACAGGGGGGTTCGAAAAACTGTTTTTT.

This clonotype was counted many times. This chain uses TRBV13 with TRBJ1-5; 10 positions agree with TRBD1. Germline CDR1 is PRHDT and CDR2 is FYEKMQ (reference sequence). The CDR3 extends over 16 amino acids. V trimming: 5 bases; J trimming: 7 bases; junction bases outside the gene matches: 11. CDR3 DNA: TGTGCCAGCAGCGCCAGAGACAGGGGGCTCGGACAGCCCCAGCATTTT. This sequence encodes CASSARDRGLGQPQHF.

This clonotype was detected ten times or more. The chain employs TRBV4-2 and TRBJ2-3, with D maybe TRBD2 (6 bases). This CDR3 region has 17 residues. Germline V gene lookup returns CDR1 LGHNA and CDR2 YNFKEQ. V lost 1 base and J 3 bases, leaving 17 bases between the germline ends. CDR3 DNA sequence: TGTGCCAGCAGCCAAGGACGCTTCTGGGGGGAAACAGATACGCAGTATTTT. It yields the protein CASSQGRFWGETDTQYF.

The CDR3 is CAWSPDRNTEAFF. CDR3 DNA: TGTGCCTGGAGCCCCGACAGGAACACTGAAGCTTTCTTT. The V call is TRBV30, the J call TRBJ1-1; a possible D gene is TRBD1 (5 bases). Germline V lookup: CDR1 GTSNPN, CDR2 SVGIG (reference sequence). Trimming removed 3 bases from V and 1 base from J, with 9 bases in between. This CDR3 is built from 13 residues. Full variable domain (outside the CDR3, taken from reference TRBV30 and TRBJ1-1): SQTIHQWPATLVQPVGSPLSLECTVEGTSNPNLYWYRQAAGRGLQLLFYSVGIGQISSEVPQNLSASRPQDRQFILSSKKLLLSDSGFYLCAWSPDRNTEAFFGQGTRLTVV.

The chain carries TRBV29-1 and TRBJ2-1; D uncertain. V was clipped by 5 bases and J by 7 bases, with 9 bases between them. Looked up from germline, CDR1 is SQVTM and CDR2 is ANQGSEA. The CDR3 is made up of 11 amino acids. DNA of the CDR3: TGCAGCGTTCAATACTGGAATGAGCAGTTCTTC. Translated: CSVQYWNEQFF.

This clonotype was observed at least ten times. The chain combines TRBV20-1 with TRBJ2-7, with a weak D call TRBD1 (6 bases). Germline V lookup: CDR1 DFQATT, CDR2 SNEGSKA (reference sequence). CDR3 length: 15 residues. The ends were cut back, 0 bases at V and 4 bases at J, with 16 bases in the middle. CDR3 sequence (DNA): TGCAGTGCTAGAGATCGGACAGCCCCTCGGTACGAGCAGTACTTC. Translation: CSARDRTAPRYEQYF.

This clonotype appeared a few times. The V gene is TRBV20-1, the J gene TRBJ2-2; TRBD2 matches 11 bases. V shed 5 bases and J 1 base; nucleotides not matched to a gene: 12. CDR1 is DFQATT and CDR2 is SNEGSKA in the germline V gene (reference sequence). This CDR3 region has 18 residues. For the CDR3, the DNA is TGCAGTGCTCCGGGGGGCGGACTAGCGGGTCTGAACACCGGGGAGCTGTTTTTT. Translating it yields CSAPGGGLAGLNTGELFF.

This clonotype was counted at least ten times. The chain carries TRBV24-1 and TRBJ1-1; TRBD1 is a possible D gene (5 bases). The CDR3 length is 16 residues. Germline V gene lookup returns CDR1 KGHDR and CDR2 SFDVKD. V was shortened by 2 bases and J by 3 bases, with 15 bases between the two germline ends. CDR3 in amino acids: CATSDSSRGDYTEAFF. As DNA, the CDR3 is TGTGCCACCAGTGATTCGAGCAGAGGGGATTACACTGAAGCTTTCTTT.

The gene calls are TRBV20-1 and TRBJ2-1, with 7 bases lining up with TRBD1. Germline trimming cut 5 bases from V and 6 bases from J; bases unmatched to any gene: 7. Germline lookup yields CDR1 DFQATT and CDR2 SNEGSKA (reference sequence). This CDR3 is 13 amino acids long. The CDR3 bases are TGCAGTGCTCTCGGGACAGCAGGCAATGAGCAGTTCTTC. It specifies CSALGTAGNEQFF.

In this sample, this clonotype turned up a few times. This chain connects TRBV6-2 or TRBV6-3 to TRBJ2-4; TRBD2 agrees at 7 bases. CDR3 size: 16 residues. Germline CDR1 is MNHEY and CDR2 is SVGEGT. Germline trimming cut 6 bases from V and 0 bases from J; bases unmatched to any gene: 8. The CDR3 region has the DNA TGTGCCAGCAGACCACGGGGGGTTGAAGCCAAAAACATTCAGTACTTC. Protein product: CASRPRGVEAKNIQYF.

This clonotype was seen only a few times. The V call is TRBV2, the J call TRBJ2-7; 11 nucleotides agree with TRBD2. This CDR3 has 15 residues. V shed 3 bases and J 2 bases; nucleotides not matched to a gene: 3. Germline V gene lookup returns CDR1 SNHLY and CDR2 FYNNEI. The CDR3 nucleotides are TGTGCCAGCAGTGACATTAGCGGGAGGGCCTACGAGCAGTACTTC. It yields the protein CASSDISGRAYEQYF.

This clonotype was found many times. The chain recombines TRBV28 with TRBJ2-7; the match to TRBD2 covers 12 bases. This CDR3 has 17 amino acids. Germline-derived CDR1 and CDR2 are MDHEN and SYDVKM. Trimming removed 4 bases from V and 5 bases from J; junction bases left unmatched: 12. The CDR3 DNA follows: TGTGCCAGCAGTTCCCCCCGACTAGCGGGAGTGCCCAACGAGCAGTACTTC. Its translation: CASSSPRLAGVPNEQYF. Full variable domain (outside the CDR3, taken from reference TRBV28 and TRBJ2-7): DVKVTQSSRYLVKRTGEKVFLECVQDMDHENMFWYRQDPGLGLRLIYFSYDVKMKEKGDIPEGYSVSREKKERFSLILESASTNQTSMYLCASSSPRLAGVPNEQYFGPGTRLTVT.

The chain joins TRBV5-6 to TRBJ2-1, with a tentative D call TRBD2 (7 bases). The germline gives CDR1 SGHDT, CDR2 YYEEEE. The CDR3 totals 16 residues. Trimming shortened V by 4 bases and J by 7 bases, and 21 bases separated the two germline ends. CDR3 DNA: TGTGCCAGCAGCCCTTCGAGGGGGGGAGTCTTTAATGAGCAGTTCTTC. Translating gives CASSPSRGGVFNEQFF.

V gene TRBV7-9 combines with J gene TRBJ2-2, with D unresolved. Trimming cost V 4 bases and J 5 bases, with 8 bases left between them. The CDR3 runs 13 residues. CDR1 and CDR2 (germline): SEHNR, FQNEAQ (reference sequence). This chain's CDR3 is CASSSSATGELFF. CDR3 sequence (DNA): TGTGCCAGCAGCTCCTCAGCGACCGGGGAGCTGTTTTTT.

V gene TRBV7-8 combines with J gene TRBJ2-5; 7 bases align to TRBD1. Germline lookup yields CDR1 SGHVS and CDR2 FQNEAQ. Germline trimming cut 6 bases from V and 4 bases from J; bases unmatched to any gene: 5. There are 13 residues in the CDR3. The CDR3 DNA is TGTGCCAGCAGAGACAGGGAGAGAGAGACCCAGTACTTC. This sequence encodes CASRDRERETQYF.

This clonotype was observed at least ten times. The rearrangement joins TRBV18 to TRBJ1-1, with D uncertain. V lost 2 bases to trimming and J lost 2 bases, with 9 bases between them. The CDR3 runs to 14 residues. The germline V gene has CDR1 KGHSH and CDR2 LQKENI. In DNA form, the CDR3 reads TGTGCCAGCTCACCAGGCTTGGCAAACACTGAAGCTTTCTTT. It encodes CASSPGLANTEAFF.

In this sample, this clonotype turned up a few times. This chain joins TRBV28 and TRBJ2-4; D is possibly TRBD2 (7 bases). Germline CDR1 reads MDHEN; CDR2 reads SYDVKM. There are 17 residues in the CDR3. The V end was cut by 6 bases, the J end by 1 base, with 19 bases between. The CDR3 protein is CASSLLGGGLAKNIQYF. CDR3 nucleotides: TGTGCCAGCAGCCTTTTAGGGGGGGGACTGGCCAAAAACATTCAGTACTTC.

There are many counts of this clonotype. The V and J genes are TRBV25-1 and TRBJ1-5; D is possibly TRBD1 (5 bases). The CDR3 runs 13 residues. Germline CDR1 is MGHDK and CDR2 is SYGVNS. The germline V and J ends were trimmed by 7 bases and 2 bases, with 9 bases remaining between them. CDR3 coding DNA: TGTGCCAGCATGGGGGGAGGCAATCAGCCCCAGCATTTT. The encoded protein is CASMGGGNQPQHF.

This clonotype has at least ten counts. The V gene is TRBV25-1, the J gene TRBJ1-6; TRBD1 matches at 7 bases. CDR1 and CDR2 (germline): MGHDK, SYGVNS. CDR3 length: 15 amino acids. The V gene end was trimmed by 8 bases and the J gene end by 9 bases; junction bases not matched to a gene: 13. CDR3 protein: CASGNRDSLVSPLHF. Written as DNA, the CDR3 is TGTGCCAGCGGAAACAGGGACAGTCTGGTTTCACCCCTCCACTTT.

Many counts were recorded for this clonotype. This chain connects TRBV7-3 to TRBJ2-5, with 10 bases fitting TRBD2. Trimming cost V 0 bases and J 5 bases; bases outside gene matches: 9. The CDR3 has 17 amino acids. Germline V CDR1 and CDR2: SGHTA, FQGTGA. The CDR3 region has the DNA TGTGCCAGCAGCTTAACGCCTAGCGGGGGCTCCGGGGAGACCCAGTACTTC. Residues: CASSLTPSGGSGETQYF.

The chain recombines TRBV7-2 with TRBJ2-7; TRBD1 matches at 8 bases. CDR3 length: 12 residues. V shed 8 bases, J shed 2 bases, and the junction held 2 bases outside the gene matches. Germline lookup yields CDR1 SGHTA and CDR2 FQGNSA. CDR3 DNA sequence: TGTGCCAGCCGGACAGGGCCCTACGAGCAGTACTTC. This codes for CASRTGPYEQYF.

This clonotype was counted at least ten times. The chain joins TRBV12-3 or TRBV12-4 to TRBJ1-5, with TRBD1 as a possible D gene (5 bases). The CDR3 loop spans 15 amino acids. Trimming took 1 base from V and 8 from J, leaving 15 bases between them. The CDR3 DNA reads TGTGCCAGCAGTTTAGTAGAGGGGCCGGTGGAGCCCCAGCATTTT. It translates to CASSLVEGPVEPQHF.

This clonotype was observed a few times. The rearrangement uses TRBV7-2 and TRBJ2-7; 7 bases match TRBD2. The CDR3 has 14 amino acids. Germline V CDR1 and CDR2: SGHTA, FQGNSA. Germline trimming cut 5 bases from V and 2 bases from J; bases unmatched to any gene: 6. In DNA, the CDR3 is TGTGCCAGCAGCCTCGTCGGGGGGACCTACGAGCAGTACTTC. This translates into CASSLVGGTYEQYF.

The chain links TRBV27 to TRBJ2-7, with 8 bases matching TRBD1. With V trimmed by 6 bases and J by 3 bases, 10 bases remained unmatched. Germline-derived CDR1 and CDR2 are MNHEY and SMNVEV (reference sequence). The CDR3 has 15 amino acids. The CDR3 protein is CASSTTGTGVYEQYF. In DNA form, the CDR3 reads TGTGCCAGCAGCACCACCGGGACAGGAGTCTACGAGCAGTACTTC.

In this sample, this clonotype turned up many times. The chain combines TRBV19 with TRBJ2-5, with 7 positions matching TRBD1. V lost 3 bases, J lost 5 bases, and 9 bases stayed unmatched. CDR3 length: 15 amino acids. Germline lookup yields CDR1 LNHDA and CDR2 SQIVND (reference sequence). DNA of the CDR3: TGTGCCAGTAGTATCGGACAGGATTTCTCGGAGACCCAGTACTTC. This codes for CASSIGQDFSETQYF.

Ten or more counts support this clonotype. The chain combines TRBV27 with TRBJ2-7; D gene unclear. With 6 bases removed from V and 5 bases from J, the gap between germline ends came to 11 bases. Per the germline V gene, CDR1 is MNHEY and CDR2 is SMNVEV (reference sequence). The CDR3 contains 12 residues. The CDR3 DNA follows: TGTGCCAGCAGAGAGGCAGCCCACGAGCAGTACTTC. The encoded protein is CASREAAHEQYF.

About this clonotype: This may be a read error, as it is one base from a much larger clone. The V call is TRBV4-2, the J call TRBJ2-1; D gene unclear. Per the germline V gene, CDR1 is LGHNA and CDR2 is YNFKEQ. This CDR3 spans 16 amino acids. CDR3 sequence reads: CASGQEDASSYNEQFF. CDR3 sequence (DNA): TGTGCCAGCGGCCAAGAGGACGCGAGCTCCTACAATGAGCAGTTCTTC.